The 24 T cell receptor beta chains presented below share a single source sample, sequenced in a study of cytomegalovirus exposure and HLA in healthy donors. PCR amplification relied on 60 Vbeta primers (plus 13 Jbeta primers). Sequencing used immunoSEQ multiplex PCR; TCRdb keeps in-frame clones, though not all of them. The table includes some 110,000 clones, roughly 66% detected once. Sequenced: PBMCs. These receptors all stem from a woman in her 30s in good health and CMV-seronegative.

The rearrangement uses TRBV2 and TRBJ2-6; no reliable D call. The CDR3 spans 16 residues. Trimming removed 5 bases from V and 0 bases from J, with 11 bases in between. The V gene's germline CDR1 is SNHLY and CDR2 FYNNEI. Written as DNA, the CDR3 is TGTGCCAGCAGTCCTCATCGGAGCTCTGGGGCCAACGTCCTGACTTTC. Its protein is CASSPHRSSGANVLTF.

The chain has TRBV6-5 and TRBJ1-5, with D perhaps TRBD1 (6 bases). Trimming removed 2 bases from V and 8 bases from J, with 10 bases in between. CDR1 is MNHEY and CDR2 is SVGAGI in the germline V gene. This CDR3 comprises 13 residues. CDR3 coding DNA: TGTGCCAGCAGTTACGGGTACAGGGAGCCCCAGCATTTT. Translated, it gives CASSYGYREPQHF.

The chain has TRBV6-5 and TRBJ1-1, with D possibly TRBD1 on 5 matching bases. V was trimmed by 1 base and J by 8 bases, leaving 11 bases between them. CDR1 and CDR2 from the germline V gene are MNHEY and SVGAGI. This CDR3 has 13 amino acids. CDR3 region: CASSYFAGQEAFF. CDR3 coding DNA: TGTGCCAGCAGTTACTTTGCCGGACAAGAAGCTTTCTTT.

V is TRBV6-1 and J is TRBJ2-7, with TRBD2 as a possible D gene (6 bases). V was shortened by 4 bases and J by 2 bases, with 12 bases between the two germline ends. This CDR3 is built from 14 residues. Germline CDR1 MNHNS, CDR2 SASEGT. CDR3 sequence: CASSGFGGTYEQYF. Here the CDR3 DNA reads TGTGCCAGCAGTGGGTTCGGGGGAACCTACGAGCAGTACTTC.

V usage is TRBV29-1 and J usage is TRBJ1-4; 8 nucleotides agree with TRBD1. With V trimmed by 7 bases and J by 11 bases, 15 bases remained unmatched. This CDR3 is built from 14 residues. Germline values: CDR1 SQVTM, CDR2 ANQGSEA. Here the CDR3 DNA reads TGCAGCGCGCGAGCGGCCAGGGGGCGCGAGAAACTGTTTTTT. It specifies CSARAARGREKLFF. Complete variable domain (other parts from reference TRBV29-1 and TRBJ1-4): SAVISQKPSRDICQRGTSLTIQCQVDSQVTMMFWYRQQPGQSLTLIATANQGSEATYESGFVIDKFPISRPNLTFSTLTVSNMSPEDSSIYLCSARAARGREKLFFGSGTQLSVL.

This clone was detected only a few times. V and J are TRBV28 and TRBJ2-5, with TRBD2 matching 11 bases. The CDR3 covers 15 residues. CDR1 is MDHEN, CDR2 SYDVKM, per germline. V lost 8 bases to trimming and J lost 5 bases; unmatched junction nucleotides: 10. CDR3 loop: CASADSGRAEETQYF. CDR3 DNA sequence: TGTGCCAGCGCCGATAGCGGGAGGGCCGAGGAGACCCAGTACTTC.

This clone was detected a few times. The chain employs TRBV11-2 and TRBJ2-1; TRBD2 is a possible D gene (6 bases). Between the trimmed V and J ends, which lost 7 bases and 10 bases, there was a span of 17 bases. The V gene's germline CDR1 is SGHAT and CDR2 FQNNGV. The CDR3 contains 13 residues. CDR3 coding DNA: TGTGCCAGCACCGAGGGACTCCTTGGGGAGCAGTTCTTC. Protein: CASTEGLLGEQFF.

This clone was observed once. This rearrangement joins TRBV4-2 to TRBJ2-7, with 13 bases identical to TRBD2. Looked up from germline, CDR1 is LGHNA and CDR2 is YNFKEQ. CDR3 size: 19 residues. V shed 0 bases, J shed 0 bases, and the junction held 8 bases outside the gene matches. CDR3 amino acids: CASSQELAGGPGGSYEQYF. The CDR3 nucleotides read TGTGCCAGCAGCCAAGAACTAGCGGGAGGGCCCGGGGGCTCCTACGAGCAGTACTTC.

The chain uses TRBV19 and TRBJ1-5; 8 bases align to TRBD1. Germline V CDR1 and CDR2: LNHDA, SQIVND (reference sequence). Germline trimming cut 4 bases from V and 4 bases from J; bases unmatched to any gene: 6. CDR3 length equals 15 residues. CDR3 amino acids: CASSTWTGSNQPQHF. In DNA form, the CDR3 reads TGTGCCAGTAGTACCTGGACAGGGAGTAATCAGCCCCAGCATTTT.

V usage is TRBV13 and J usage is TRBJ1-2; 9 nucleotides align to TRBD1. Germline-derived CDR1 and CDR2 are PRHDT and FYEKMQ (reference sequence). The CDR3 runs to 14 residues. Trimming removed 5 bases from V and 8 bases from J; junction bases left unmatched: 9. As DNA, the CDR3 is TGTGCCAGCAGCCGTCCGGGACAGGGACAGGGCTACACCTTC. The encoded protein is CASSRPGQGQGYTF.

The chain is built from TRBV19 and TRBJ1-5; 10 nucleotides align to TRBD1. CDR1 is LNHDA and CDR2 is SQIVND in the germline V gene (reference sequence). V shed 9 bases, J shed 5 bases, and the junction held 4 bases outside the gene matches. CDR3 length equals 13 residues. CDR3 region: CASCDRGHQPQHF. CDR3 nucleotide sequence: TGTGCCAGCTGTGACAGGGGGCATCAGCCCCAGCATTTT. Combining the CDR3 with reference TRBV19 and TRBJ1-5 gives the whole variable domain DGGITQSPKYLFRKEGQNVTLSCEQNLNHDAMYWYRQDPGQGLRLIYYSQIVNDFQKGDIAEGYSVSREKKESFPLTVTSAQKNPTAFYLCASCDRGHQPQHFGDGTRLSIL.

This clone has just a few counts. The genes are TRBV19 and TRBJ1-1, with TRBD1 identical over 8 bases. The CDR3 is 15 residues long. J lost 1 base, V lost 7 bases, and 8 bases had no gene match. In germline, CDR1 is LNHDA, CDR2 SQIVND (reference sequence). DNA for the CDR3: TGTGCCAGTACCGAAATGGACAGGGCGAACACTGAAGCTTTCTTT. Residues: CASTEMDRANTEAFF.

The chain carries TRBV5-1 and TRBJ1-2; D not resolved. The CDR3 covers 15 residues. CDR1 is SGHRS, CDR2 YFSETQ, per germline. Trimming took 1 base from V and 4 from J, leaving 14 bases between them. Here the CDR3 DNA reads TGCGCCAGCAGCTTGTCTTCTGCGGGCAGCTATGGCTACACCTTC. Protein: CASSLSSAGSYGYTF.

The CDR3 sequence is CASSFGGLNTEAFF. DNA of the CDR3: TGTGCCAGCAGCTTCGGGGGTCTGAACACTGAAGCTTTCTTT. This chain connects TRBV7-2 to TRBJ1-1; TRBD1 is a possible D gene (5 bases). V was clipped by 3 bases and J by 0 bases, with 8 bases between them. The CDR3 loop spans 14 amino acids. Germline assignment: CDR1 SGHTA and CDR2 FQGNSA.

The rearrangement links TRBV9 to TRBJ2-3, with 11 positions matching TRBD1. CDR3 length: 15 residues. J was trimmed by 6 bases and V by 0 bases; bases with no gene match: 3. CDR1 is SGDLS and CDR2 is YYNGEE in the germline V gene. The CDR3 region is CASSVVGTGGDTQYF. The CDR3, as DNA: TGTGCCAGCAGCGTAGTCGGGACAGGGGGTGATACGCAGTATTTT.

The gene calls are TRBV28 and TRBJ1-5; 10 positions match TRBD1. Losses at the gene ends were 3 bases for V and 3 bases for J; bases not matched to a gene: 8. In germline, CDR1 is MDHEN, CDR2 SYDVKM. The CDR3 sequence is 17 residues long. In nucleotides, the CDR3 is TGTGCCAGCAGTTTTGGGACAGGGGCCCTAATCAATCAGCCCCAGCATTTT. Translating it yields CASSFGTGALINQPQHF.

The gene calls are TRBV10-1 and TRBJ2-6; 11 bases agree with TRBD1. The CDR3 is 19 residues long. Looked up from germline, CDR1 is WNHNN and CDR2 is SYGVQD (reference sequence). The J segment lost 0 bases and the V segment lost 6 bases, leaving 10 bases of the junction unmatched. The CDR3 DNA is TGCGCCAGCAGCAGACCGGGACAGGGGGGGACCTCTGGGGCCAACGTCCTGACTTTC. Protein product: CASSRPGQGGTSGANVLTF.

This clone came up a few times. V gene TRBV6-1 combines with J gene TRBJ1-6, with D possibly TRBD1 on 5 matching bases. V was pared by 7 bases and J by 11 bases, with 12 bases between. CDR3 length: 12 amino acids. Germline CDR1 MNHNS, CDR2 SASEGT. CDR3 in DNA: TGTGCCAGCAACCCAGGGCAGACACCCCTCCACTTT. It codes for CASNPGQTPLHF.

This clone was detected only a few times. The rearrangement links TRBV6-4 to TRBJ2-2; TRBD1 aligns across 12 bases. CDR3 size: 16 residues. The trim removed 2 bases at V and 3 bases at J, leaving 1 base unmatched. Germline CDR1 is MRHNA and CDR2 is SNTAGT. In DNA, the CDR3 is TGTGCCAGCAGTGACGGGACAGGGGGCGACACCGGGGAGCTGTTTTTT. This encodes CASSDGTGGDTGELFF.

The chain links TRBV28 to TRBJ2-5, with D uncertain. The V and J ends lost 5 bases and 5 bases respectively, with 15 bases between them. Germline values: CDR1 MDHEN, CDR2 SYDVKM. The CDR3 totals 14 residues. Here the CDR3 reads CASSLTGIGETQYF. Here the CDR3 DNA reads TGTGCCAGCAGTCTGACGGGTATCGGGGAGACCCAGTACTTC.

The rearrangement uses TRBV7-2 and TRBJ2-7, with D unclear. Germline V lookup: CDR1 SGHTA, CDR2 FQGNSA. The CDR3 contains 15 residues. The V end lost 1 base, the J end lost 0 bases, and 10 bases lay between the germline ends. The CDR3 reads CASSLELSTSYEQYF. The CDR3 coding sequence is TGTGCCAGCAGCTTAGAATTAAGCACCTCCTACGAGCAGTACTTC.

This chain links TRBV14 with TRBJ2-3; no definite D call. Germline V gives CDR1 SGHDN, CDR2 FVKESK. The CDR3 has 12 residues. Trimming cost V 1 base and J 9 bases, with 8 bases left between them. CDR3 loop: CASSQGEYTQYF. The CDR3 nucleotides read TGTGCCAGCAGCCAAGGCGAGTACACGCAGTATTTT.

This rearrangement joins TRBV2 to TRBJ2-5; D might be TRBD2 (5 bases). With 3 bases removed from V and 4 bases from J, the gap between germline ends came to 12 bases. Germline values: CDR1 SNHLY, CDR2 FYNNEI. CDR3 length: 14 residues. For the CDR3, the DNA is TGTGCCAGCAGTGAGATCGGTGGGAGAGAGACCCAGTACTTC. As protein: CASSEIGGRETQYF.

The chain combines TRBV7-2 with TRBJ2-7, with D tentatively TRBD2 (5 bases). Germline loops: CDR1 SGHTA, CDR2 FQGNSA. V was clipped by 5 bases and J by 0 bases, with 14 bases between them. This CDR3 spans 15 amino acids. The CDR3 nucleotides are TGTGCCAGCAGCCCCGTCGCGGGCAGCTCCTACGAGCAGTACTTC. Translating gives CASSPVAGSSYEQYF.